This TCR beta chain was retrieved from a study of T cell repertoires in cytomegalovirus infection. Across the whole study: Indications came from public TCR beta signatures; they pointed to CMV infection and to a matching HLA type. Study-wide findings and caveats: In two of eight donors, the top clonotype was HLA-C-restricted CMV-specific. Based on cumulative public TCR beta family frequency, carriers of CMV plus the relevant HLA were identified.

A single record per CDR3 protein comes from TCRdb applying MiXCR to the reads. The table shows about 600,000 distinct CDR3 sequences, with around 24% occurring only once. This clonotype was counted many times. Its target is not known. V was clipped by 1 base and J by 0 bases; unmatched bases: 7. The CDR3 consists of 17 residues. The germline V gene encodes CDR1 SGHVS and CDR2 FNYEAQ. The chain is built from TRBV7-6 and TRBJ2-7; 9 bases fit TRBD2. The receptor was isolated from a human donor in good health (CMV status not recorded). Some clones in this sample may be carry-over from other donors' samples. Sequencing was carried out using CD8+ T cells from PBMCs. Here the CDR3 DNA reads TGTGCCAGCAGCTTAGGAGGCGGGGGGGCCGCCTCCTACGAGCAGTACTTC. It yields the protein CASSLGGGGAASYEQYF.